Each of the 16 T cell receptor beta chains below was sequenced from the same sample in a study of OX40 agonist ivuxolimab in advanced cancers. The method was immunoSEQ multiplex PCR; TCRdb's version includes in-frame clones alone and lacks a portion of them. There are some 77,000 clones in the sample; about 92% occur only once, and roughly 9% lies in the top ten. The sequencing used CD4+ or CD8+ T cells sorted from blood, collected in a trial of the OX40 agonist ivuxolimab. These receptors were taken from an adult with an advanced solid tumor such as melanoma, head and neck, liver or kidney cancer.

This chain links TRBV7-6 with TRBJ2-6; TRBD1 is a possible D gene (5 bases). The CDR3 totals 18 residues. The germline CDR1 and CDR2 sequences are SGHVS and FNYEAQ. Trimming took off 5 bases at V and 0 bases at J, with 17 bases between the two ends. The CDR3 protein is CASSAIDRISSGANVLTF. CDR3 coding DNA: TGTGCCAGCAGCGCCATTGACAGAATTTCCTCTGGGGCCAACGTCCTGACTTTC.

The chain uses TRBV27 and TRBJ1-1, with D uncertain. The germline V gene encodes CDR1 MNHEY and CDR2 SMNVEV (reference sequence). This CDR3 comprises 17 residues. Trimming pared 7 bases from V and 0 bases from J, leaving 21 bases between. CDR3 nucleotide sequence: TGTGCCAGCACCCATCATGGGAGCATTTGCTTGAACACTGAAGCTTTCTTT. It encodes CASTHHGSICLNTEAFF.

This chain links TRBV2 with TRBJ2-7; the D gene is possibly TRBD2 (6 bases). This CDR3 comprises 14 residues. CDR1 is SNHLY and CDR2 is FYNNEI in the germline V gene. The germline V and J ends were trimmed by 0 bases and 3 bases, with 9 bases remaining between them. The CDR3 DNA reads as TGTGCCAGCAGTGAAGCGGGGGACTTCTACGAGCAGTACTTC. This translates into CASSEAGDFYEQYF.

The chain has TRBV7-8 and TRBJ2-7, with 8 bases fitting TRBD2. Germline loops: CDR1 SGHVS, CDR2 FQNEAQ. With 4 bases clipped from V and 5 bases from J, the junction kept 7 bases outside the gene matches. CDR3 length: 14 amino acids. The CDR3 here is CASSSGPGLDEQYF. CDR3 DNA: TGTGCCAGCAGCTCCGGGCCGGGACTAGACGAGCAGTACTTC.

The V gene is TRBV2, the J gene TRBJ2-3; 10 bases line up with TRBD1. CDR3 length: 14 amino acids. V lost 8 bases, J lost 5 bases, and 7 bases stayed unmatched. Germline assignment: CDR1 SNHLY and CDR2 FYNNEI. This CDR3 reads CASQDRGGRDTQYF. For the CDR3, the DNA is TGTGCCAGCCAGGACAGGGGGGGCAGAGATACGCAGTATTTT.

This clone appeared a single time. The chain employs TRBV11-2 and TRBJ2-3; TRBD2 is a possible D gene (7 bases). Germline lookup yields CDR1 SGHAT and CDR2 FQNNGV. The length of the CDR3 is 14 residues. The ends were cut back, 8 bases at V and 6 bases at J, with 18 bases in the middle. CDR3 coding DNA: TGTGCCAGCCGTCCGATTGGGGGGGCGGATACGCAGTATTTT. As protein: CASRPIGGADTQYF.

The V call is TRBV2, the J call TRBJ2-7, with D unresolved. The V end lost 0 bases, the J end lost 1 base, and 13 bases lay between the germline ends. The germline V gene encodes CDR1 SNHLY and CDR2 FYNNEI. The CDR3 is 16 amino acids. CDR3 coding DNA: TGTGCCAGCAGTGAAGCGGAAGAGTATCTTTCCTACGAGCAGTACTTC. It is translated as CASSEAEEYLSYEQYF.

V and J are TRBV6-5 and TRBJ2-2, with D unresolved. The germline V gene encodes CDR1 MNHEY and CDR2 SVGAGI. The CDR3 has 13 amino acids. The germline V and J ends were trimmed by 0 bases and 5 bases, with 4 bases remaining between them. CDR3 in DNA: TGTGCCAGCAGTTACTCGCAGACCGGGGAGCTGTTTTTT. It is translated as CASSYSQTGELFF.

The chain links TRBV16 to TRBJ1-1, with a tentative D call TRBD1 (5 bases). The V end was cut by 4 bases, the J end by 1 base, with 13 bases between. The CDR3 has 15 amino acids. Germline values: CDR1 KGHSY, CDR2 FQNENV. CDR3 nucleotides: TGTGCCAGCAGCCCATGGGGGGGTGCGAACACTGAAGCTTTCTTT. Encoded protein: CASSPWGGANTEAFF.

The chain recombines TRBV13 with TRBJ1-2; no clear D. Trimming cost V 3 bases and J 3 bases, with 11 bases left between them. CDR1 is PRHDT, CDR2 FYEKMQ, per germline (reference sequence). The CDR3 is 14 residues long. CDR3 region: CASSLGTEDYGYTF. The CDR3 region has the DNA TGTGCCAGCAGCTTGGGAACCGAGGACTATGGCTACACCTTC.

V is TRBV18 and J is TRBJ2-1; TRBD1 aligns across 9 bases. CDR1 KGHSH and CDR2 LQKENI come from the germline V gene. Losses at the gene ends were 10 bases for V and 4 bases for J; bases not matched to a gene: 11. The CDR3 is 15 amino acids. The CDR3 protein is CATNGIGQGYNEQFF. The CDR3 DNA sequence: TGTGCCACCAATGGTATAGGACAGGGGTACAATGAGCAGTTCTTC.

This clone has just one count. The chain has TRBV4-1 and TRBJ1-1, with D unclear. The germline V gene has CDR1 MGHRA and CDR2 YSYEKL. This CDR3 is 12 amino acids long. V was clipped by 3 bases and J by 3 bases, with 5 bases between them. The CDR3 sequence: CASSHAYTEAFF. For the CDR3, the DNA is TGCGCCAGCAGCCACGCATACACTGAAGCTTTCTTT.

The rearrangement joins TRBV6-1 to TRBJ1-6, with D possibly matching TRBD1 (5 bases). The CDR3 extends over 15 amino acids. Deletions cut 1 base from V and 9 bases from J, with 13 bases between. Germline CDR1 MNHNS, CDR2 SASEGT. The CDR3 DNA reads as TGTGCCAGCAGTGAAGAGGCAGGGATACGTTCACCCCTCCACTTT. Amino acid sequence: CASSEEAGIRSPLHF.

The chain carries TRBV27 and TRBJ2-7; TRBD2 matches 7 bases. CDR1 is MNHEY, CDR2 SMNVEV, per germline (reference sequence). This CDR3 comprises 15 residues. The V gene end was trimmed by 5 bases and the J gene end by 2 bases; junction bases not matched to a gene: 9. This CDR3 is CASSPRQSGTYEQYF. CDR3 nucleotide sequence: TGTGCCAGCAGTCCCCGTCAGAGCGGGACCTACGAGCAGTACTTC.

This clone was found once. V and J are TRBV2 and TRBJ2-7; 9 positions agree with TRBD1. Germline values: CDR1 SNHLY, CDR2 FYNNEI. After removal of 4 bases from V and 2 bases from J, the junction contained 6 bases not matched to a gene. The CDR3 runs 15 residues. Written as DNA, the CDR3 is TGTGCCAGCAGTGTGACAAGGACAGGGGCCTACGAGCAGTACTTC. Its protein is CASSVTRTGAYEQYF.

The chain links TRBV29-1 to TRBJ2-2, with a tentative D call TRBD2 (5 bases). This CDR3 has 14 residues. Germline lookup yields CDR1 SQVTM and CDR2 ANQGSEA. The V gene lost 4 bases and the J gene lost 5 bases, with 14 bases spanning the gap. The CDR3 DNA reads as TGCAGCGTTGGGAGCAACAGAGGGACCGGGGAGCTGTTTTTT. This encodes CSVGSNRGTGELFF.